A single sample is the source of the 21 T cell receptor beta chains below, sequenced in a study of cytomegalovirus exposure and HLA in healthy donors. Primers: 60 Vbeta forward and 13 Jbeta reverse. Here immunoSEQ multiplex PCR was the method, and the copy in TCRdb shows in-frame clones only, minus some. The sample consists of about 150,000 clones, about 72% of them appearing once. Material for sequencing was PBMCs. These receptor sequences come from a male donor in good health and CMV-seronegative.

This rearrangement joins TRBV28 to TRBJ2-7, with 7 bases lining up with TRBD1. CDR1 MDHEN and CDR2 SYDVKM come from the germline V gene. This CDR3 comprises 14 residues. J lost 7 bases, V lost 7 bases, and 13 bases had no gene match. In DNA, the CDR3 is TGTGCCAGCACCTTAAGTGACAGGGTTAGGGAGCAGTACTTC. Translating gives CASTLSDRVREQYF.

V is TRBV6-5 and J is TRBJ2-7; 7 bases are shared with TRBD1. Looked up from germline, CDR1 is MNHEY and CDR2 is SVGAGI. CDR3 size: 14 residues. J lost 5 bases, V lost 6 bases, and 10 bases had no gene match. The CDR3 sequence is CASRNLGTAHEQYF. DNA for the CDR3: TGTGCCAGCAGGAACCTCGGGACAGCCCACGAGCAGTACTTC.

The chain carries TRBV19 and TRBJ2-1; 9 bases agree with TRBD2. Unmatched junction bases numbered 2, after V lost 4 bases and J lost 10 bases. The CDR3 is 12 residues long. Germline V gene lookup returns CDR1 LNHDA and CDR2 SQIVND (reference sequence). The CDR3 nucleotides read TGTGCCAGTAGTACCCTAGCGGGAGAGCAGTTCTTC. As protein: CASSTLAGEQFF.

This clone was found once. V usage is TRBV13 and J usage is TRBJ2-7, with 10 bases matching TRBD2. V shed 5 bases and J 4 bases; nucleotides not matched to a gene: 8. Germline V CDR1 and CDR2: PRHDT, FYEKMQ (reference sequence). The CDR3 runs to 15 residues. The CDR3 here is CASSPKRGGSYEQYF. Here the CDR3 DNA reads TGTGCCAGCAGCCCCAAGCGGGGGGGATCATACGAGCAGTACTTC.

The chain carries TRBV4-3 and TRBJ1-1; D might be TRBD1 (5 bases). Germline CDR1 LGHNA, CDR2 YSLEER. This CDR3 comprises 14 residues. The germline V and J ends were trimmed by 1 base and 4 bases, with 10 bases remaining between them. The CDR3, as DNA: TGCGCCAGCAGCCAAGGGGGCGCGGTCACTGAAGCTTTCTTT. Encoded protein: CASSQGGAVTEAFF.

The V and J genes are TRBV13 and TRBJ2-7, with unresolved D. The CDR3 covers 12 residues. The germline CDR1 and CDR2 sequences are PRHDT and FYEKMQ (reference sequence). The V end was cut by 2 bases, the J end by 2 bases, with 4 bases between. The CDR3 DNA follows: TGTGCCAGCAGCTTAATCGCCTACGAGCAGTACTTC. Translation: CASSLIAYEQYF.

For this clone: Possible read error: a much larger clone is one base away. This sequence joins TRBV6-1 and TRBJ2-7; 11 bases are a match to TRBD1. With 6 bases clipped from V and 6 bases from J, the junction kept 4 bases outside the gene matches. There are 13 residues in the CDR3. The germline V gene encodes CDR1 MNHNS and CDR2 SASEGT. The CDR3 loop is CASRSGTGGEQYF. CDR3 DNA sequence: TGTGCCAGCAGGTCCGGGACAGGGGGCGAGCAGTACTTC.

This clone occurred a few times. This chain joins TRBV19 and TRBJ2-1; tentative D call: TRBD2 (6 bases). Germline CDR1 is LNHDA and CDR2 is SQIVND (reference sequence). The CDR3 contains 9 residues. Trimming pared 11 bases from V and 10 bases from J, leaving 9 bases between. CDR3 coding DNA: TGTGCCTCCGGGAGAGAGCAGTTCTTC. Translating it yields CASGREQFF.

CDR3 nucleotides: TGTGCCAGCAGTGATAGGGGCGAAAAACTGTTTTTT. It encodes CASSDRGEKLFF. The chain uses TRBV2 and TRBJ1-4, with D maybe TRBD1 (5 bases). The CDR3 sequence is 12 residues long. V lost 3 bases and J 8 bases, leaving 7 bases between the germline ends. CDR1 is SNHLY and CDR2 is FYNNEI in the germline V gene.

J is TRBJ1-3 and V is TRBV28; 9 bases are shared with TRBD1. V shed 8 bases and J 2 bases; nucleotides not matched to a gene: 4. CDR1 and CDR2 (germline): MDHEN, SYDVKM. This CDR3 contains 14 residues. CDR3 DNA: TGTGCCAGCCGACAGGGGGGCCCTGGAAACACCATATATTTT. Its translation is CASRQGGPGNTIYF.

This sequence joins TRBV6-1 and TRBJ2-1; 8 positions agree with TRBD1. The V gene end was trimmed by 4 bases and the J gene end by 5 bases; junction bases not matched to a gene: 4. The CDR3 covers 14 residues. Germline CDR1 and CDR2: MNHNS and SASEGT. This CDR3 is CASSGDRRNNEQFF. As DNA, the CDR3 is TGTGCCAGCAGTGGGGACAGGCGTAACAATGAGCAGTTCTTC.

V is TRBV5-4 and J is TRBJ1-2; TRBD1 aligns across 12 bases. Germline-derived CDR1 and CDR2 are SGHNT and YYREEE (reference sequence). CDR3 length equals 15 residues. Trimming removed 0 bases from V and 7 bases from J; junction bases left unmatched: 4. This chain's CDR3 is CASSLEGTGGRGYTF. CDR3 DNA sequence: TGTGCCAGCAGCTTGGAGGGGACAGGGGGCCGTGGCTACACCTTC.

This sequence joins TRBV5-1 and TRBJ2-1, with 7 bases that match TRBD1. Germline CDR1 SGHRS, CDR2 YFSETQ. Trimming at V came to 0 bases and at J to 8 bases, leaving 11 bases not matched to a gene. The CDR3 runs 16 residues. The CDR3 sequence: CASSLASTGFYDEQFF. The DNA of the CDR3 is TGCGCCAGCAGCTTGGCTTCGACAGGGTTTTACGATGAGCAGTTCTTC.

This clone was observed a handful of times. The V gene is TRBV15, the J gene TRBJ2-7; TRBD2 agrees at 12 bases. CDR1 and CDR2 (germline): LNHNV, YYDKDF (reference sequence). Trimming at V came to 4 bases and at J to 2 bases, leaving 6 bases not matched to a gene. This CDR3 comprises 16 residues. The CDR3 region has the DNA TGTGCCACCAGCATCGATCGGACTAGCGGGGCCTACGAGCAGTACTTC. Residues: CATSIDRTSGAYEQYF.

There are a few counts of this clone. The chain couples TRBV28 to TRBJ2-7, with D possibly matching TRBD2 (6 bases). In germline, CDR1 is MDHEN, CDR2 SYDVKM. V shed 6 bases and J shed 1 base, with 16 bases lying between them. The CDR3 has 15 residues. The CDR3 loop is CASRQKIRGSYEQYF. In DNA, the CDR3 is TGTGCCAGCAGGCAGAAAATTCGGGGGTCCTACGAGCAGTACTTC.

This chain joins TRBV6-5 and TRBJ2-3; 11 nucleotides align to TRBD1. The CDR3 contains 14 residues. Germline CDR1 and CDR2: MNHEY and SVGAGI. V shed 7 bases, J shed 4 bases, and the junction held 4 bases outside the gene matches. This CDR3 is CASKDRGRSDTQYF. CDR3 in DNA: TGTGCCAGCAAGGACAGGGGGCGTTCAGATACGCAGTATTTT.

The V call is TRBV5-5, the J call TRBJ1-1; the D is unclear. The CDR3 consists of 12 residues. V shed 2 bases and J shed 3 bases, with 5 bases lying between them. Germline V gives CDR1 SGHKS, CDR2 YYEKEE (reference sequence). In DNA, the CDR3 is TGTGCCAGCAGCTTTCGGTACACTGAAGCTTTCTTT. Residues: CASSFRYTEAFF.

This sequence joins TRBV10-3 and TRBJ2-1; D may be TRBD2 (5 bases). Germline CDR1 ENHRY, CDR2 SYGVKD. V was cut by 3 bases and J by 7 bases, with 10 bases left in between. This CDR3 has 13 residues. The CDR3 DNA sequence: TGTGCCATCAGTGACCGGGGTTGGAATGAGCAGTTCTTC. It codes for CAISDRGWNEQFF.

V and J are TRBV19 and TRBJ2-2; no clear D gene. V was clipped by 3 bases and J by 4 bases, with 21 bases between them. Germline V lookup: CDR1 LNHDA, CDR2 SQIVND (reference sequence). The CDR3 extends over 18 amino acids. CDR3 DNA: TGTGCCAGTAGTATTAAACACCCCGGTTGGAGTTTCACCGGGGAGCTGTTTTTT. It yields the protein CASSIKHPGWSFTGELFF. The full variable domain, its missing parts supplied by reference TRBV19 and TRBJ2-2, is DGGITQSPKYLFRKEGQNVTLSCEQNLNHDAMYWYRQDPGQGLRLIYYSQIVNDFQKGDIAEGYSVSREKKESFPLTVTSAQKNPTAFYLCASSIKHPGWSFTGELFFGEGSRLTVL.

The gene calls are TRBV5-1 and TRBJ2-1; 10 nucleotides align to TRBD2. CDR1 SGHRS and CDR2 YFSETQ come from the germline V gene. V was clipped by 2 bases and J by 4 bases; unmatched bases: 12. CDR3 length equals 18 residues. CDR3 loop: CASSLWGASGSSYNEQFF. CDR3 coding DNA: TGCGCCAGCAGCTTATGGGGGGCTAGCGGGAGTTCTTACAATGAGCAGTTCTTC. The whole variable domain, remainder taken from reference TRBV5-1 and TRBJ2-1, is KAGVTQTPRYLIKTRGQQVTLSCSPISGHRSVSWYQQTPGQGLQFLFEYFSETQRNKGNFPGRFSGRQFSNSRSEMNVSTLELGDSALYLCASSLWGASGSSYNEQFFGPGTRLTVL.

CDR3 in amino acids: CASRPLAGASYEQYF. The CDR3 region has the DNA TGTGCCAGCAGGCCCTTGGCGGGGGCCTCCTACGAGCAGTACTTC. This sequence joins TRBV27 and TRBJ2-5, with D tentatively TRBD2 (7 bases). The J call could be wrong; TRBJ2-7 is a better fit for the DNA end. The CDR3 contains 15 residues. CDR1 is MNHEY, CDR2 SMNVEV, per germline (reference sequence).